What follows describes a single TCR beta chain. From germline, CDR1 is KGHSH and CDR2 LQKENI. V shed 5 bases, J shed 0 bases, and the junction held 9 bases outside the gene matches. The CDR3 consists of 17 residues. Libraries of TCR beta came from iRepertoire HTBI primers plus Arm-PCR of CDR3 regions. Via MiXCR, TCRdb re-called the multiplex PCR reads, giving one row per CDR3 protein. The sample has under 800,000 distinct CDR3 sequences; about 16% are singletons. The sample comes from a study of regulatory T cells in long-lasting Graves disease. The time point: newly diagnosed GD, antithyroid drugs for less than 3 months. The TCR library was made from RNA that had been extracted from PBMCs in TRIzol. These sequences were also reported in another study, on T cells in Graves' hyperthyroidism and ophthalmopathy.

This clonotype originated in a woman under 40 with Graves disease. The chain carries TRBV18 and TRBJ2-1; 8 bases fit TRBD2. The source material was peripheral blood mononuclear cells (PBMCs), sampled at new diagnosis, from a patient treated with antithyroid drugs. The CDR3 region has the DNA TGTGCCAGCTCAGCGCTCGACAGCGGGAGCTCCTACAATGAGCAGTTCTTC. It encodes CASSALDSGSSYNEQFF.